The 26 T cell receptor beta chains reported below all come from one sample, sequenced in a study of T cells after yellow fever vaccination. From the 5' RACE reads, TCRdb called clonotypes with MiXCR, one entry per CDR3 protein. The sample includes around 27,000 distinct CDR3 sequences, approximately 4% of them seen just once. The specimen was CD8+ T cells sorted from PBMCs, collected 5 days after the yellow fever booster vaccination. These receptors were taken from a man aged 25 to 45 who received the YFV17D yellow fever vaccine.

The chain links TRBV30 to TRBJ2-3; possible D gene TRBD2, 6 bases. The CDR3 contains 14 residues. Deletions cut 5 bases from V and 4 bases from J, with 16 bases between. Germline V gives CDR1 GTSNPN, CDR2 SVGIG (reference sequence). CDR3 in DNA: TGTGCCTGGGATCGGGCGGGGTATGCAGATACGCAGTATTTT. It specifies CAWDRAGYADTQYF.

This clonotype was recorded many times. CDR3 residues: CATSDTDSPVKYF. In nucleotides, the CDR3 is TGTGCCACCAGTGACACGGACAGTCCCGTAAAGTACTTC. The rearrangement joins TRBV24-1 to TRBJ2-7; perhaps TRBD1 as D (6 bases). CDR1 and CDR2 from the germline V gene are KGHDR and SFDVKD. The CDR3 has 13 amino acids. Trimming stripped 4 bases from V and 11 bases from J, with 17 bases between.

This clonotype was seen many times. CDR3 protein: CASSQAGLNTGELFF. CDR3 bases: TGCGCCAGCAGCCAAGCGGGGTTGAACACCGGGGAGCTGTTTTTT. J is TRBJ2-2 and V is TRBV4-1; D is perhaps TRBD2 (5 bases). Between the trimmed V and J ends, which lost 1 base and 1 base, there was a span of 7 bases. CDR3 length equals 15 residues. Looked up from germline, CDR1 is MGHRA and CDR2 is YSYEKL.

This clonotype appeared many times. The chain recombines TRBV20-1 with TRBJ2-7, with 10 bases lining up with TRBD2. Germline V gives CDR1 DFQATT, CDR2 SNEGSKA (reference sequence). The J segment lost 1 base and the V segment lost 0 bases, leaving 6 bases of the junction unmatched. The CDR3 length is 16 residues. The CDR3 spells CSARDLAGVPSYEQYF. DNA of the CDR3: TGCAGTGCTAGAGACCTAGCGGGAGTACCATCCTACGAGCAGTACTTC.

This clonotype was detected many times. This chain connects TRBV10-1 to TRBJ2-1, with D perhaps TRBD2 (5 bases). Germline-derived CDR1 and CDR2 are WNHNN and SYGVQD (reference sequence). V was cut by 6 bases and J by 6 bases, with 12 bases left in between. This CDR3 spans 13 amino acids. CDR3 nucleotide sequence: TGCGCCAGCAGGAGTAGCGCAGGCAATGAGCAGTTCTTC. This gives the protein CASRSSAGNEQFF.

This clonotype has a handful of counts. The chain combines TRBV4-2 with TRBJ2-3; D gene ambiguous. The CDR3 has 15 residues. V was trimmed by 0 bases and J by 2 bases, leaving 9 bases between them. Germline V lookup: CDR1 LGHNA, CDR2 YNFKEQ. CDR3 sequence reads: CASSQELQNTDTQYF. CDR3 coding DNA: TGTGCCAGCAGCCAAGAACTCCAAAACACAGATACGCAGTATTTT.

Ten or more counts support this clonotype. The rearrangement links TRBV19 to TRBJ2-7, with D unresolved. Trimming took 5 bases from V and 2 from J, leaving 10 bases between them. From germline, CDR1 is LNHDA and CDR2 SQIVND (reference sequence). The CDR3 covers 13 residues. The CDR3 spells CASSSGVAYEQYF. The CDR3, as DNA: TGTGCCAGTAGTTCGGGCGTTGCCTACGAGCAGTACTTC.

In this sample, this clonotype turned up many times. J is TRBJ2-2 and V is TRBV27; no clear D gene. The CDR3 loop spans 14 amino acids. The germline V and J ends were trimmed by 3 bases and 2 bases, with 7 bases remaining between them. Germline V gene lookup returns CDR1 MNHEY and CDR2 SMNVEV (reference sequence). CDR3 in amino acids: CASSFGFNTGELFF. The CDR3 nucleotides read TGTGCCAGCAGTTTCGGGTTCAACACCGGGGAGCTGTTTTTT.

The table lists this clonotype with many counts. Here the CDR3 DNA reads TGTGCCAGCAGTACCCCCCCAGAGGGAGGGCTGAAGACCCAGTACTTC. This gives the protein CASSTPPEGGLKTQYF. The V gene is TRBV28, the J gene TRBJ2-5; 7 positions match TRBD2. Unmatched junction bases numbered 15, after V lost 5 bases and J lost 6 bases. Per the germline V gene, CDR1 is MDHEN and CDR2 is SYDVKM. The CDR3 is made up of 16 amino acids. Looking up the rest from reference TRBV28 and TRBJ2-5 gives the full variable domain: DVKVTQSSRYLVKRTGEKVFLECVQDMDHENMFWYRQDPGLGLRLIYFSYDVKMKEKGDIPEGYSVSREKKERFSLILESASTNQTSMYLCASSTPPEGGLKTQYFGPGTRLLVL.

This clonotype was picked up many times. The chain couples TRBV7-8 to TRBJ1-5; D possibly corresponds to TRBD1 (5 bases). The CDR3 contains 15 residues. Trimming stripped 5 bases from V and 2 bases from J, with 13 bases between. CDR1 and CDR2 (germline): SGHVS, FQNEAQ. The CDR3 nucleotides are TGTGCCAGCAGCCCCCGGGGCAGGGGCAATCAGCCCCAGCATTTT. Translated: CASSPRGRGNQPQHF.

This clonotype showed up many times. The genes are TRBV7-2 and TRBJ2-5, with D possibly matching TRBD2 (6 bases). CDR1 SGHTA and CDR2 FQGNSA come from the germline V gene. Trimming removed 2 bases from V and 4 bases from J, with 11 bases in between. This CDR3 comprises 14 residues. CDR3 coding DNA: TGTGCCAGCAGCTTACGGGGGTTCGGAGAGACCCAGTACTTC. Translating gives CASSLRGFGETQYF.

This clonotype appeared many times. This chain uses TRBV20-1 with TRBJ2-7; TRBD2 aligns across 8 bases. Germline trimming cut 5 bases from V and 2 bases from J; bases unmatched to any gene: 5. The CDR3 spans 13 residues. Germline lookup yields CDR1 DFQATT and CDR2 SNEGSKA (reference sequence). The CDR3 region has the DNA TGCAGTGCTCGGCGGGGGGCTACCTACGAGCAGTACTTC. Translating it yields CSARRGATYEQYF.

This clonotype was picked up many times. The chain recombines TRBV18 with TRBJ2-1; 9 bases are shared with TRBD2. CDR3 size: 17 residues. V gave up 1 base and J gave up 4 bases; unmatched junction bases: 8. The V gene's germline CDR1 is KGHSH and CDR2 LQKENI. CDR3 sequence (DNA): TGTGCCAGCTCACCACGGGGTAGCGGGAGCCTTTACAATGAGCAGTTCTTC. Translation gives CASSPRGSGSLYNEQFF.

Ten or more counts support this clonotype. The chain is built from TRBV9 and TRBJ2-1; 11 bases map to TRBD2. V dropped 0 bases and J dropped 5; count of bases not matched to a gene: 1. CDR1 and CDR2 (germline): SGDLS, YYNGEE. This CDR3 spans 15 amino acids. The CDR3 DNA sequence: TGTGCCAGCAGCGTAGTAGCGGGAGGGAACAATGAGCAGTTCTTC. Translating gives CASSVVAGGNNEQFF.

This clonotype was seen ten or more times. V usage is TRBV4-3 and J usage is TRBJ2-2; D ambiguous. Germline V gene lookup returns CDR1 LGHNA and CDR2 YSLEER. V gave up 4 bases and J gave up 4 bases, with 13 bases separating them. CDR3 size: 15 residues. This CDR3 reads CASSRDRAGTGELFF. CDR3 DNA: TGCGCCAGCAGCCGGGATAGGGCTGGCACCGGGGAGCTGTTTTTT.

As regards this clonotype: This could be a read error, since a much larger clone is one nucleotide away. The chain employs TRBV9 and TRBJ2-6; D not certain. The V and J ends lost 2 bases and 6 bases respectively, with 12 bases between them. Germline values: CDR1 SGDLS, CDR2 YYNGEE. The CDR3 extends over 15 amino acids. CDR3 region: CASSVDSAEANVLTF. CDR3 coding DNA: TGTGCCAGCAGCGTCGACTCCGCGGAGGCCAACGTCCTGACTTTC.

This clonotype was picked up many times. The chain couples TRBV7-9 to TRBJ2-5; D unclear. The CDR3 totals 17 residues. Germline V gene data show CDR1 as SEHNR and CDR2 as FQNEAQ (reference sequence). Trimming left V 1 base short and J 0 bases short, with 15 bases between. CDR3: CASSLGSALPNQETQYF. The CDR3 coding sequence is TGTGCCAGCAGCTTAGGTTCGGCTCTCCCAAACCAAGAGACCCAGTACTTC.

There are many counts of this clonotype. This chain links TRBV27 with TRBJ2-1, with 15 bases matching TRBD2. The germline V gene has CDR1 MNHEY and CDR2 SMNVEV (reference sequence). Unmatched junction bases numbered 6, after V lost 5 bases and J lost 7 bases. The CDR3 runs 16 residues. CDR3 bases: TGTGCCAGCAGTCCCCTGGGACTAGCGGGAGGTAATGAGCAGTTCTTC. Encoded protein: CASSPLGLAGGNEQFF.

This clonotype was observed a handful of times. The chain has TRBV15 and TRBJ2-2; D is undetermined. Trimming shortened V by 0 bases and J by 6 bases, and 14 bases separated the two germline ends. This CDR3 is built from 16 residues. Germline CDR1 reads LNHNV; CDR2 reads YYDKDF (reference sequence). CDR3 coding DNA: TGTGCCACCAGCAGAGAGGGTCCTCTCGTGGCCGGGGAGCTGTTTTTT. Protein: CATSREGPLVAGELFF.

This clonotype was counted at least ten times. The rearrangement uses TRBV7-6 and TRBJ2-3; D is possibly TRBD2 (6 bases). The V end lost 0 bases, the J end lost 0 bases, and 10 bases lay between the germline ends. There are 16 residues in the CDR3. From germline, CDR1 is SGHVS and CDR2 FNYEAQ. Here the CDR3 reads CASSLAGGSSTDTQYF. CDR3 coding DNA: TGTGCCAGCAGCTTAGCGGGAGGCTCTAGCACAGATACGCAGTATTTT.

Ten or more counts support this clonotype. V usage is TRBV7-2 and J usage is TRBJ1-1, with a weak D call TRBD1 (6 bases). Trimming cost V 4 bases and J 5 bases, with 14 bases left between them. Germline values: CDR1 SGHTA, CDR2 FQGNSA. The CDR3 has 14 residues. The CDR3 loop reads CASSWGAGGTEAFF. CDR3 DNA: TGTGCCAGCAGCTGGGGGGCCGGGGGGACTGAAGCTTTCTTT.

This clonotype was counted many times. This rearrangement joins TRBV7-9 to TRBJ2-7, with 13 bases identical to TRBD2. After removal of 11 bases from V and 4 bases from J, the junction contained 11 bases not matched to a gene. There are 15 residues in the CDR3. The germline CDR1 and CDR2 sequences are SEHNR and FQNEAQ (reference sequence). This chain's CDR3 is CAQGLAGAEGYEQYF. For the CDR3, the DNA is TGTGCCCAAGGACTAGCGGGAGCGGAGGGGTACGAGCAGTACTTC.

In its sample, this clonotype was seen many times. The rearrangement joins TRBV9 to TRBJ1-1, with 7 bases lining up with TRBD1. The CDR3 is made up of 13 amino acids. Per the germline V gene, CDR1 is SGDLS and CDR2 is YYNGEE. The V segment lost 0 bases and the J segment 5 bases; nucleotides outside the gene matches: 1. The CDR3 here is CASSVARGTEAFF. CDR3 nucleotide sequence: TGTGCCAGCAGCGTAGCCAGGGGGACTGAAGCTTTCTTT.

This clonotype has a count of ten or more. This chain connects TRBV5-1 to TRBJ2-1; 8 positions match TRBD2. CDR1 SGHRS and CDR2 YFSETQ come from the germline V gene. V lost 0 bases and J lost 8; bases outside the gene matches: 10. This CDR3 is built from 16 residues. DNA for the CDR3: TGCGCCAGCAGCTTGGTGTTTGGGACTAGTGCCGATGAGCAGTTCTTC. It encodes CASSLVFGTSADEQFF.

This clonotype was picked up many times. This chain connects TRBV12-3 or TRBV12-4 to TRBJ2-1; 12 nucleotides line up with TRBD2. Unmatched junction bases numbered 6, after V lost 5 bases and J lost 7 bases. This CDR3 has 15 amino acids. CDR3 amino acids: CASSPSGTSGNEQFF. The CDR3, as DNA: TGTGCCAGCAGTCCCTCCGGGACTAGCGGGAATGAGCAGTTCTTC.

This clonotype was seen repeatedly, ten times or more. The rearrangement uses TRBV7-8 and TRBJ2-5, with TRBD2 matching over 15 bases. The CDR3 sequence is 16 residues long. V shed 5 bases, J shed 5 bases, and the junction held 6 bases outside the gene matches. The germline gives CDR1 SGHVS, CDR2 FQNEAQ. In nucleotides, the CDR3 is TGTGCCAGCAGCCGTGGACTAGCGGGAGGGCCGGAGACCCAGTACTTC. Protein product: CASSRGLAGGPETQYF.